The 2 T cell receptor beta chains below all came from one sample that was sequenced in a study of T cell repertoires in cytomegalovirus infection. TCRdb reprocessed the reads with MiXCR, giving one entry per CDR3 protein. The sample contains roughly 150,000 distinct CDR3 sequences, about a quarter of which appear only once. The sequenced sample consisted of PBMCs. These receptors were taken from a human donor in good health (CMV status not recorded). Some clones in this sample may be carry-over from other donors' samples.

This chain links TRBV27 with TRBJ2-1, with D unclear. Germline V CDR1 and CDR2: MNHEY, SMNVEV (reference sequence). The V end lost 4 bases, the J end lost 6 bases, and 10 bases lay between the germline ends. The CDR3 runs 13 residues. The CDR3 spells CASSSPPTNEQFF. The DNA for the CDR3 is TGTGCCAGCAGTTCACCCCCTACCAATGAGCAGTTCTTC.

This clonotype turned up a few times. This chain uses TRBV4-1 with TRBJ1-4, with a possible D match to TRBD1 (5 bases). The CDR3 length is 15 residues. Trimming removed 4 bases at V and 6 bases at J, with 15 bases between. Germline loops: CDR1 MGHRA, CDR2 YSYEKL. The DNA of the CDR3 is TGCGCCAGCAGCCTCCAGACAGAGGGATATGAAAAACTGTTTTTT. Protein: CASSLQTEGYEKLFF.